This entry describes one TCR beta chain. The CDR3 covers 15 residues. From germline, CDR1 is SGHTA and CDR2 FQGNSA. V was shortened by 6 bases and J by 5 bases, with 19 bases between the two germline ends. One entry per CDR3 protein, called by TCRdb with MiXCR from the 5' RACE reads. The sample holds fewer than 200,000 distinct CDR3 sequences, roughly 20% seen once. The data derive from a study of CD8 T cells in ankylosing spondylitis. The sequence was collected from a male donor aged 5-30 years with ankylosing spondylitis or in good health (not recorded which). This chain connects TRBV7-2 to TRBJ2-5, with D possibly being TRBD1 (7 bases). Sequencing was performed on blood, either unsorted or a sorted T cell fraction (not recorded which). This CDR3 is CASRQAEGAYETQYF. The CDR3 DNA reads TGTGCCAGCAGGCAAGCGGAGGGGGCATATGAGACCCAGTACTTC.